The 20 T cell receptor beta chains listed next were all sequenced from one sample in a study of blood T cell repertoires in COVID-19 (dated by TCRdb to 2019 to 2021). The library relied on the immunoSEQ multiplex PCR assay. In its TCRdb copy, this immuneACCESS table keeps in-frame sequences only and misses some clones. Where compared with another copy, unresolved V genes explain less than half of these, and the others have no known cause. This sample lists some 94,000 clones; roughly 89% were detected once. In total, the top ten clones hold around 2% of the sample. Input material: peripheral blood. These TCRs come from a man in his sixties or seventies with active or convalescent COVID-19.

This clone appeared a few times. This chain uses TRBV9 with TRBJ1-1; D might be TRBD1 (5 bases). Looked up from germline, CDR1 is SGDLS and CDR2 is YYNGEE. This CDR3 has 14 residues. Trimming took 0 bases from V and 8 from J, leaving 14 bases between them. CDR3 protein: CASSVVAAGGEAFF. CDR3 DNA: TGTGCCAGCAGCGTAGTGGCAGCCGGGGGAGAAGCTTTCTTT.

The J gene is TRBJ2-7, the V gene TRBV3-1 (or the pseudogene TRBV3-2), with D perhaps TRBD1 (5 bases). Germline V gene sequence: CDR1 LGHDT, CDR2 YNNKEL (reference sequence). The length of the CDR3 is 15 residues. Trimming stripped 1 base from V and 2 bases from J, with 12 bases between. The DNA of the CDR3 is TGTGCCAGCAGCCAAGGGGGCGGAGTTACCTACGAGCAGTACTTC. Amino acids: CASSQGGGVTYEQYF.

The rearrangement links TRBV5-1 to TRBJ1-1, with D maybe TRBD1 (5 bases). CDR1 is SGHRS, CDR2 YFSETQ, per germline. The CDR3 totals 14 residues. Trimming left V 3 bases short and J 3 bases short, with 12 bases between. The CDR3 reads CASSSQGSHTEAFF. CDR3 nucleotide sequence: TGCGCCAGCAGCTCCCAGGGTAGCCACACTGAAGCTTTCTTT.

The DNA of the CDR3 is TGCAGTGTGTTAGCGAACACTGAAGCTTTCTTT. Protein product: CSVLANTEAFF. The chain uses TRBV20-1 and TRBJ1-1, with D unclear. The V end was cut by 7 bases, the J end by 1 base, with 7 bases between. CDR1 and CDR2 (germline): DFQATT, SNEGSKA (reference sequence). The CDR3 length is 11 residues.

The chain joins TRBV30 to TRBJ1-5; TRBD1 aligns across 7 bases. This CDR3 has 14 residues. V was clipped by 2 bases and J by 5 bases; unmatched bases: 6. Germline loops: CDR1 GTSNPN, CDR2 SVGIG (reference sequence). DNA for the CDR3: TGTGCCTGGAGTATACCGACAGGGTATCAGCCCCAGCATTTT. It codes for CAWSIPTGYQPQHF.

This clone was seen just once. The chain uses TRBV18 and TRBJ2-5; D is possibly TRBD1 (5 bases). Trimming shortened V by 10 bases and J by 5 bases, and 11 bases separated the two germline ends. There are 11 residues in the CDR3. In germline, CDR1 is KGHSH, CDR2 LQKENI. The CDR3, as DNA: TGTGCCACACAGGTTGGGGAGACCCAGTACTTC. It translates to CATQVGETQYF.

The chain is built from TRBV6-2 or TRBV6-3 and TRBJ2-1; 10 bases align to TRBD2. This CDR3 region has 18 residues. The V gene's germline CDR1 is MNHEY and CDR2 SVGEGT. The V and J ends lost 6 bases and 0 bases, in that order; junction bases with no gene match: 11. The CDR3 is CASSPSGGYYSSYNEQFF. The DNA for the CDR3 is TGTGCCAGCAGCCCTAGCGGGGGTTACTACAGCTCCTACAATGAGCAGTTCTTC.

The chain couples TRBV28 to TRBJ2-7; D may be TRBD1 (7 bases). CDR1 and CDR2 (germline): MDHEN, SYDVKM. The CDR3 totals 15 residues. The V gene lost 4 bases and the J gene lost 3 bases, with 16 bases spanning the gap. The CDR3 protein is CASSSPGGTVYEQYF. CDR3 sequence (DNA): TGTGCCAGCAGTTCCCCGGGCGGGACAGTCTACGAGCAGTACTTC.

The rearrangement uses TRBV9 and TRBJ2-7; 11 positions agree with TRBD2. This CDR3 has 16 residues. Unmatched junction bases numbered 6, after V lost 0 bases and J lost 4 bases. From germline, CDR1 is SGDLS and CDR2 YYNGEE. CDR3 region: CASSVGASGGQYEQYF. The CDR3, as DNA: TGTGCCAGCAGCGTAGGGGCTAGCGGGGGGCAATACGAGCAGTACTTC. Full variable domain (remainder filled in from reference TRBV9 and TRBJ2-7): DSGVTQTPKHLITATGQRVTLRCSPRSGDLSVYWYQQSLDQGLQFLIQYYNGEERAKGNILERFSAQQFPDLHSELNLSSLELGDSALYFCASSVGASGGQYEQYFGPGTRLTVT.

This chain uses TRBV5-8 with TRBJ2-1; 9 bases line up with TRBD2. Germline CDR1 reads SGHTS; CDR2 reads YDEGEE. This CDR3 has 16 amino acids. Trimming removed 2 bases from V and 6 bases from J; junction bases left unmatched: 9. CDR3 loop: CASSFVRGGGRNEQFF. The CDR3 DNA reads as TGTGCCAGCAGCTTCGTCCGCGGGGGGGGCCGCAATGAGCAGTTCTTC.

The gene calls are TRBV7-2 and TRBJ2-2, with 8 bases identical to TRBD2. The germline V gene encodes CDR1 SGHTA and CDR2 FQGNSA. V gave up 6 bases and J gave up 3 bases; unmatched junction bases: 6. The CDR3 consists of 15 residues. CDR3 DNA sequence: TGTGCCAGCAGGAGCGGGGGTTTGTACACCGGGGAGCTGTTTTTT. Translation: CASRSGGLYTGELFF.

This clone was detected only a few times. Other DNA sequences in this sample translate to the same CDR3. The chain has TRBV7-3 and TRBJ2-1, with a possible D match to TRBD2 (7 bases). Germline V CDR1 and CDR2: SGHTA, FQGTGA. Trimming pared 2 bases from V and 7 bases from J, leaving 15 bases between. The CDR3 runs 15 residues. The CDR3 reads CASSLGGGQANEQFF. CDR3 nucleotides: TGTGCCAGCAGCTTAGGGGGGGGGCAAGCGAATGAGCAGTTCTTC.

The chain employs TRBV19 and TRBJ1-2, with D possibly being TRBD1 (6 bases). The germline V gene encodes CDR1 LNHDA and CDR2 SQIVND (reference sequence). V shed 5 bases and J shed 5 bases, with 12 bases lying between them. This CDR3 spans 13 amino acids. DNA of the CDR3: TGTGCCAGTAGTGGGACACTCACTTATGGCTACACCTTC. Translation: CASSGTLTYGYTF.

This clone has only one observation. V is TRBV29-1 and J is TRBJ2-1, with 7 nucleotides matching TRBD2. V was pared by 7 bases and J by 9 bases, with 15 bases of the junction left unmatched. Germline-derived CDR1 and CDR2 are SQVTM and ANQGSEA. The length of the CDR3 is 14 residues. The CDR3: CSGSPGGSNVEQFF. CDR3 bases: TGCAGCGGATCCCCGGGGGGATCGAACGTTGAGCAGTTCTTC.

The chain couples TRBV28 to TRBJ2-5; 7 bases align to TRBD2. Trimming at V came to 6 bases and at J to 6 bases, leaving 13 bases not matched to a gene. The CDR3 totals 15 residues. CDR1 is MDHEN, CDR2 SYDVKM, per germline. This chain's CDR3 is CASRSSGAAMKTQYF. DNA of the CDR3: TGTGCCAGCAGGTCGAGCGGGGCCGCAATGAAGACCCAGTACTTC.

CDR3 bases: TGTGCCAGCAGTTCACATAGCGGGGGGAGCTCCTACAATGAGCAGTTCTTC. This gives the protein CASSSHSGGSSYNEQFF. The rearrangement links TRBV28 to TRBJ2-1, with 10 bases fitting TRBD2. CDR3 length equals 17 residues. Germline loops: CDR1 MDHEN, CDR2 SYDVKM. V was clipped by 4 bases and J by 0 bases; unmatched bases: 6.

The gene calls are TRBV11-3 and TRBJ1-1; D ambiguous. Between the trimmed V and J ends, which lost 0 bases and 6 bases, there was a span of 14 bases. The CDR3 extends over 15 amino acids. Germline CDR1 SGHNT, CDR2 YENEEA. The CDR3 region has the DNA TGTGCCAGCAGCTTAGATGGCGCGAGCGGCGCTGAAGCTTTCTTT. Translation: CASSLDGASGAEAFF.

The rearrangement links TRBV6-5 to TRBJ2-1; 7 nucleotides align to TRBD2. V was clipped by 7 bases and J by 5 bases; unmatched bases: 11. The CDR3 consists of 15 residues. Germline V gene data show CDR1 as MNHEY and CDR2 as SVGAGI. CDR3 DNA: TGTGCCAGCACCCCCTTGGGAGGGCAGCACAATGAGCAGTTCTTC. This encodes CASTPLGGQHNEQFF.

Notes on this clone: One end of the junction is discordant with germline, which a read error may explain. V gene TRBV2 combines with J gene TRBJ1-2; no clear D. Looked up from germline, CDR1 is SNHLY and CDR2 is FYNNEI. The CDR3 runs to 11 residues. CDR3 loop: CASTEGLGYTF. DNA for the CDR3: TGTGCCAGCACTGAAGGGCTTGGCTACACCTTC.

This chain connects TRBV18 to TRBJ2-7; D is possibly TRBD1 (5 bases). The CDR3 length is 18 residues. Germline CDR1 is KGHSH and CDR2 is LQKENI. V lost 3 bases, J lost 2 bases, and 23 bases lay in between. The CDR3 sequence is CASSPSGPQGIRAYEQYF. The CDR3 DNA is TGTGCCAGCTCACCCTCCGGACCGCAGGGAATAAGGGCCTACGAGCAGTACTTC.